This TCR beta chain emerged from a study of cytomegalovirus exposure and HLA in healthy donors. Study-wide results and caveats: In a later analysis, HLA-associated beta chains showed higher expansion and lower generation probabilities than comparable chains. The study dropped some indistinguishable V segments, TRBV6-2 and TRBV6-3 among them.

In the PCR, 60 Vbeta and 13 Jbeta primers were used. Sequenced by immunoSEQ multiplex PCR; TCRdb stores in-frame clones only, minus some. The data show 250,000 or so clones, about nine tenths seen once. The CDR3 is 14 amino acids. The V gene's germline CDR1 is SNHLY and CDR2 FYNNEI. V trimming: 4 bases; J trimming: 7 bases; junction bases outside the gene matches: 4. In the case of this clone: The antigen remains unidentified.

The TCR was taken from a girl aged 2-15 years in good health and CMV-seronegative. Input material: PBMCs. The gene calls are TRBV2 and TRBJ1-2; 12 nucleotides line up with TRBD1. The CDR3 reads CASSVGQGAPGYTF. DNA for the CDR3: TGTGCCAGCAGTGTGGGACAGGGGGCGCCTGGCTACACCTTC. The full variable domain, its missing parts supplied by reference TRBV2 and TRBJ1-2, is EPEVTQTPSHQVTQMGQEVILRCVPISNHLYFYWYRQILGQKVEFLVSFYNNEISEKSEIFDDQFSVERPDGSNFTLKIRSTKLEDSAMYFCASSVGQGAPGYTFGSGTRLTVV.